The clone carrying this T cell receptor (beta chain) was found many times. TCRdb itself ran the 5' RACE reads through MiXCR, one entry per CDR3 protein. This table has around 130,000 distinct CDR3 sequences, more than 2.5% appearing once. The data were taken from a study of neurological immune-mediated disorders. Deletions cut 7 bases from V and 4 bases from J, with 19 bases between. This CDR3 has 15 amino acids. This receptor was obtained from a young woman with multiple sclerosis. Sequenced input: PBMCs. The chain is built from TRBV12-3 or TRBV12-4 and TRBJ1-1, with D maybe TRBD1 (5 bases). The CDR3 DNA reads TGTGCCAGCACTCAAGGGGCAGGTTTTCCCACTGAAGCTTTCTTT. Encoded protein: CASTQGAGFPTEAFF.